Included here is one T cell receptor beta chain sequence, with context. The same CDR3 also results from other DNA sequences found in this sample. Trimming left V 2 bases short and J 6 bases short, with 4 bases between. The CDR3 is 12 amino acids. CDR1 SNHLY and CDR2 FYNNEI come from the germline V gene. Assay: immunoSEQ multiplex PCR; the TCRdb copy retains only in-frame clones and omits some. The data hold 80,000 to 100,000 clones, with 87% observed a single time. The data derive from a study of cytomegalovirus exposure and HLA in healthy donors. The clonotype was recovered from a man aged 18 to 29 in good health and CMV-seropositive. V gene TRBV2 combines with J gene TRBJ2-2; D is ambiguous. The sequencing input was PBMCs. This chain's CDR3 is CASSELSGELFF. In DNA form, the CDR3 reads TGTGCCAGCAGTGAATTATCCGGGGAGCTGTTTTTT.